This record looks at one TCR beta chain sequence and its context. This entry belongs to a study of blood T cell repertoires in COVID-19. Study-level background: Specimens from acute and convalescent COVID-19 originated in the United States, Italy and Spain. PBMCs, B-cell-depleted T cells, or T cells provided the cDNA or gDNA that made up the material.

In the original processing: By means of reference gene primer amplification, nucleated cell counts were estimated. Measured with immunoSEQ multiplex PCR; TCRdb has only the in-frame clones, and not every one. Clonal size and the V and J genes are those of that table, whereas D and trimming came from the DNA. The sample has approximately 250,000 clones, approximately 80% seen once. The CDR3 length is 12 residues. V was shortened by 5 bases and J by 4 bases, with 8 bases between the two germline ends. Germline CDR1 and CDR2: MNHEY and SVGEGT. The chain recombines TRBV6-2 or TRBV6-3 with TRBJ1-1, with D possibly TRBD1 on 5 matching bases. This sequence was found in a man aged 40-49 years who had recovered from COVID-19. Material: peripheral blood. CDR3 coding DNA: TGTGCCAGCAGTACGACAGTCACTGAAGCTTTCTTT. This encodes CASSTTVTEAFF.